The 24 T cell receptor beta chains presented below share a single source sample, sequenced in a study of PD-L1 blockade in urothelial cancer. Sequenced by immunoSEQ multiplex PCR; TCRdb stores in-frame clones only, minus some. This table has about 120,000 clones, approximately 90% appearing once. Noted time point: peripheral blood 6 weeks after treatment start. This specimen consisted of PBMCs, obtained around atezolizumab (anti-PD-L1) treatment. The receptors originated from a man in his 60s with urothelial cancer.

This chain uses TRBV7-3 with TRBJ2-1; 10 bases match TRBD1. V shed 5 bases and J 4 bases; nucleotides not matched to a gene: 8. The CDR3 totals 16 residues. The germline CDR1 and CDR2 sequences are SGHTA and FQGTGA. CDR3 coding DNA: TGTGCCAGCAGCCCGAGCGGACAGGGGGGTTACAATGAGCAGTTCTTC. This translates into CASSPSGQGGYNEQFF.

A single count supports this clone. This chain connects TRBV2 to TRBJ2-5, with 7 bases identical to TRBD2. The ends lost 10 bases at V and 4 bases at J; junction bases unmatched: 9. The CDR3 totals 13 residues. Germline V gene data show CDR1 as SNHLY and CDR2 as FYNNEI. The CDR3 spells CATGDYGRETQYF. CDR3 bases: TGTGCCACCGGGGACTACGGGAGAGAGACCCAGTACTTC.

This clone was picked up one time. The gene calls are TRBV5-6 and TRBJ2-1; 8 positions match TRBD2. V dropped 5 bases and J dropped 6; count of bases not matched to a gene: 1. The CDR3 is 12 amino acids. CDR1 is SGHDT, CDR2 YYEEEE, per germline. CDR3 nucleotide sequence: TGTGCCAGCAGGGGACTAGTCAATGAGCAGTTCTTC. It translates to CASRGLVNEQFF.

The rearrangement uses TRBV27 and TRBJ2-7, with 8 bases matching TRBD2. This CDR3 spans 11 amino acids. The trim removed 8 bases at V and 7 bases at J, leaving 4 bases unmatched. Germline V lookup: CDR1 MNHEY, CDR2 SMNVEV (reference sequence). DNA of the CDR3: TGTGCCAGCGGTTCTAGCGGGGAGCAGTACTTC. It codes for CASGSSGEQYF.

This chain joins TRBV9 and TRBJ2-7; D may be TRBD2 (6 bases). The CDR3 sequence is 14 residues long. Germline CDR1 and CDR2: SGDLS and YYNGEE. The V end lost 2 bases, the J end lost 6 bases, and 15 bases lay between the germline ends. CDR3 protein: CASSVTGRDSEQYF. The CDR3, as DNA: TGTGCCAGCAGCGTGACGGGACGGGACTCCGAGCAGTACTTC. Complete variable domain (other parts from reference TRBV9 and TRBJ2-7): DSGVTQTPKHLITATGQRVTLRCSPRSGDLSVYWYQQSLDQGLQFLIQYYNGEERAKGNILERFSAQQFPDLHSELNLSSLELGDSALYFCASSVTGRDSEQYFGPGTRLTVT.

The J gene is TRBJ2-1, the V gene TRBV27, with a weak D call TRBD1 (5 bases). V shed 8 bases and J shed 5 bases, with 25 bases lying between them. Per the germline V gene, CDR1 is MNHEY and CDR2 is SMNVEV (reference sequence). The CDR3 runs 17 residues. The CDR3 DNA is TGTGCCAGCCGAATTCTGCTAACAGGCGACAGCCACAATGAGCAGTTCTTC. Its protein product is CASRILLTGDSHNEQFF.

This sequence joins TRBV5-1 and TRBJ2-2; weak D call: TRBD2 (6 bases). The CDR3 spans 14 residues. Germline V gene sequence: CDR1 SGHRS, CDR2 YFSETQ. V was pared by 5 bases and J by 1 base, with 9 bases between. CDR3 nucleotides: TGCGCCAGCAGGTTAGCGGTGAACACCGGGGAGCTGTTTTTT. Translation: CASRLAVNTGELFF.

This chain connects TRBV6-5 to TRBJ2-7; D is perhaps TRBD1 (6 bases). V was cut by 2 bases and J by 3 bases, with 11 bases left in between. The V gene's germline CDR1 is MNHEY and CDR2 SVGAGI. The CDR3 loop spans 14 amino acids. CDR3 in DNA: TGTGCCAGCAGTTACGGGGACACAAGCTACGAGCAGTACTTC. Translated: CASSYGDTSYEQYF.

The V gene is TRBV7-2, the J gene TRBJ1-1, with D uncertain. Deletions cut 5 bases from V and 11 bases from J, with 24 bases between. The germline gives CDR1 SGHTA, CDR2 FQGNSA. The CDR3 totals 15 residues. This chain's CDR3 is CASSPPGGRGAWAFF. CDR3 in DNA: TGTGCCAGCAGCCCCCCGGGCGGCCGGGGAGCGTGGGCTTTCTTT.

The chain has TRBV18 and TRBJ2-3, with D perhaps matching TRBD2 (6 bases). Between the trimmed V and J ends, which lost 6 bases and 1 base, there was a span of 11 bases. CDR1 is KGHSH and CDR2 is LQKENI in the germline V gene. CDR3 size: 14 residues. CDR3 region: CASSPTGGTDTQYF. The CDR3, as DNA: TGTGCCAGCTCCCCTACGGGGGGCACAGATACGCAGTATTTT.

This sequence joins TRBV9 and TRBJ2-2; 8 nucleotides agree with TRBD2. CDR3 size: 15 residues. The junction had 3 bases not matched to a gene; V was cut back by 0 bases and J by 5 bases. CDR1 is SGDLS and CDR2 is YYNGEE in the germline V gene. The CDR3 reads CASSVEVAGTGELFF. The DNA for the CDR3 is TGTGCCAGCAGCGTAGAGGTAGCGGGAACCGGGGAGCTGTTTTTT. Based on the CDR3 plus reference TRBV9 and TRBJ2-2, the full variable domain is DSGVTQTPKHLITATGQRVTLRCSPRSGDLSVYWYQQSLDQGLQFLIQYYNGEERAKGNILERFSAQQFPDLHSELNLSSLELGDSALYFCASSVEVAGTGELFFGEGSRLTVL.

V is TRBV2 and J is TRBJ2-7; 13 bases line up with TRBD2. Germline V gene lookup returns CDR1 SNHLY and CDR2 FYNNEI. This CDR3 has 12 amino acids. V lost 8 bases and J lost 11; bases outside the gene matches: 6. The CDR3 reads CASSGTSGVKYF. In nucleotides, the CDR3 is TGTGCCAGCTCCGGGACTAGCGGGGTGAAGTACTTC.

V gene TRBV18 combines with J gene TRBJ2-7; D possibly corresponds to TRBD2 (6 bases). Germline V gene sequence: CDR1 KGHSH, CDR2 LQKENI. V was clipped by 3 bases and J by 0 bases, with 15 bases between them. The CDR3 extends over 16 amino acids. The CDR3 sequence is CASSPGTPRSSYEQYF. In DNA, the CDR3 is TGTGCCAGCTCACCCGGGACTCCCAGGAGCTCCTACGAGCAGTACTTC.

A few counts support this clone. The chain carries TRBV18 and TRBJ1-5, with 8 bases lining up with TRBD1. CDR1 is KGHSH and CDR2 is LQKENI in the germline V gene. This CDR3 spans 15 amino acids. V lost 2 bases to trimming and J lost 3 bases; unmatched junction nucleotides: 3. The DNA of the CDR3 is TGTGCCAGCTCACCAACGACAGGGGCCAATCAGCCCCAGCATTTT. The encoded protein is CASSPTTGANQPQHF.

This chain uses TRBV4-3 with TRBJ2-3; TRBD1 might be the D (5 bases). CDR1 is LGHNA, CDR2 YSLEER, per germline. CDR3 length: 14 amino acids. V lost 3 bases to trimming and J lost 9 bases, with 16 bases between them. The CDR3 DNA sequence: TGCGCCAGCAGCCAGACCATAGACAGTTCCACGCAGTATTTT. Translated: CASSQTIDSSTQYF.

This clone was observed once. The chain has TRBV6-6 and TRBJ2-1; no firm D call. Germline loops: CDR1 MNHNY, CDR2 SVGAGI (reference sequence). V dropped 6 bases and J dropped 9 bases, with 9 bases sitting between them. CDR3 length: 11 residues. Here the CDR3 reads CASRSGGEQFF. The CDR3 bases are TGTGCCAGCAGGTCGGGTGGTGAGCAGTTCTTC.

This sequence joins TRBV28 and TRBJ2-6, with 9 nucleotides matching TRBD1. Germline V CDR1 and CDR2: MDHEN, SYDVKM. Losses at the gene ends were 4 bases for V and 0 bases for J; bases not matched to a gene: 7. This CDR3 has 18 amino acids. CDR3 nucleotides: TGTGCCAGCAGTTCCTATGACAGGGGGAGCTCTGGGGCCAACGTCCTGACTTTC. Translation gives CASSSYDRGSSGANVLTF.

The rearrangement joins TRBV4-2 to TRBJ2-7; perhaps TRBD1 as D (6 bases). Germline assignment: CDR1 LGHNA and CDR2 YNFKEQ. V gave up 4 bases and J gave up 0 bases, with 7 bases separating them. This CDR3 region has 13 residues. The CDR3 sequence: CASSPQGSYEQYF. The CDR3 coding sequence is TGTGCCAGCAGCCCACAGGGCTCCTACGAGCAGTACTTC.

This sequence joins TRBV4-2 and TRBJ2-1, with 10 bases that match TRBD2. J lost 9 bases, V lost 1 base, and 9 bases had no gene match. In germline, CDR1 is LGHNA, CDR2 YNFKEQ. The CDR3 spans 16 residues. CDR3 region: CASSQVASGGQGEQFF. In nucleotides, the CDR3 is TGTGCCAGCAGCCAAGTGGCTAGCGGGGGTCAGGGTGAGCAGTTCTTC.

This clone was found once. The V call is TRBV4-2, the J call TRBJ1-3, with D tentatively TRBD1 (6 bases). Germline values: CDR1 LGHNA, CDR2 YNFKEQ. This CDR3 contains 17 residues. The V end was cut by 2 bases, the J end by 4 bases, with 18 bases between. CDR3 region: CASSQPLGGAAGNTIYF. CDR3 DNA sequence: TGTGCCAGCAGCCAACCCCTGGGGGGGGCCGCGGGAAACACCATATATTTT.

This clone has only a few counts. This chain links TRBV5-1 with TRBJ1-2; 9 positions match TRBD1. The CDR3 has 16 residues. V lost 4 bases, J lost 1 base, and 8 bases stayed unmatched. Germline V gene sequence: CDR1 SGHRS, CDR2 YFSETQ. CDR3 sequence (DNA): TGCGCCAGCAGCCGAGGCCGGGACAGGGTTAACTATGGCTACACCTTC. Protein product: CASSRGRDRVNYGYTF.

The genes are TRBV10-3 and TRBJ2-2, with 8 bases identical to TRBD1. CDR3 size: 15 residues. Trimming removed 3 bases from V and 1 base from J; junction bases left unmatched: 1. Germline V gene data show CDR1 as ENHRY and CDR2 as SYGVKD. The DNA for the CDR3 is TGTGCCATCAGTGAAGGGACAGGGAACACCGGGGAGCTGTTTTTT. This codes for CAISEGTGNTGELFF.

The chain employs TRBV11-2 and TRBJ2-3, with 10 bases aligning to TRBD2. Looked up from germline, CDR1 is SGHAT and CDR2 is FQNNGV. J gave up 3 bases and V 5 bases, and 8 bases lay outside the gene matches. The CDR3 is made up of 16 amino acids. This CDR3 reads CASSHPTSGWTDTQYF. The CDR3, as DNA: TGTGCCAGCAGCCACCCGACTAGCGGGTGGACAGATACGCAGTATTTT. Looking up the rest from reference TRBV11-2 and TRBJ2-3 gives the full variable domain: EAGVAQSPRYKIIEKRQSVAFWCNPISGHATLYWYQQILGQGPKLLIQFQNNGVVDDSQLPKDRFSAERLKGVDSTLKIQPAKLEDSAVYLCASSHPTSGWTDTQYFGPGTRLTVL.

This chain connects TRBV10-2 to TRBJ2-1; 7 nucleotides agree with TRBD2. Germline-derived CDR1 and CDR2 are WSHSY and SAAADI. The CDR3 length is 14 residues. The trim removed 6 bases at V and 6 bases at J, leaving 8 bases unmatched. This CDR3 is CASRSPGLPNEQFF. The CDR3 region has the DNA TGCGCCAGCAGGTCTCCGGGACTACCCAATGAGCAGTTCTTC.